This passage covers 27 T cell receptor beta chains from one sample sequenced in a study of early T cells in non-severe SARS-CoV-2 infection. TCRdb called the 5' RACE reads again in MiXCR, with one record for every CDR3 protein. The profile shows just over 60,000 distinct CDR3 sequences, 8.5% to 9.5% of them singletons. Sequenced sample: whole blood. Every receptor here comes from an adult who was a healthcare worker with PCR-confirmed SARS-CoV-2 infection or an uninfected control (not recorded which).

This clonotype was found many times. The V and J genes are TRBV7-9 and TRBJ1-2, with 8 bases identical to TRBD1. The CDR3 is made up of 13 amino acids. Unmatched junction bases numbered 7, after V lost 7 bases and J lost 6 bases. The germline V gene encodes CDR1 SEHNR and CDR2 FQNEAQ (reference sequence). The CDR3: CASTLGQGDGYTF. DNA for the CDR3: TGTGCCAGCACCCTAGGACAGGGAGATGGCTACACCTTC.

V is TRBV4-1 and J is TRBJ2-3, with TRBD2 matching 8 bases. Germline trimming cut 1 base from V and 0 bases from J; bases unmatched to any gene: 9. This CDR3 is built from 18 residues. Germline CDR1 reads MGHRA; CDR2 reads YSYEKL. CDR3 nucleotide sequence: TGCGCCAGCAGCCAAGGGGTAGCGGGGATTTCTAGCACAGATACGCAGTATTTT. Encoded protein: CASSQGVAGISSTDTQYF.

This clonotype was detected many times. The chain couples TRBV5-1 to TRBJ2-6; D unclear. The V end lost 0 bases, the J end lost 0 bases, and 4 bases lay between the germline ends. The CDR3 has 15 amino acids. Germline values: CDR1 SGHRS, CDR2 YFSETQ. The CDR3 sequence: CASSLADSGANVLTF. The DNA for the CDR3 is TGCGCCAGCAGCTTGGCCGACTCTGGGGCCAACGTCCTGACTTTC.

This rearrangement joins TRBV30 to TRBJ1-1, with a weak D call TRBD1 (5 bases). CDR3 length equals 14 residues. CDR1 GTSNPN and CDR2 SVGIG come from the germline V gene (reference sequence). The V and J ends lost 2 bases and 3 bases respectively, with 13 bases between them. CDR3 region: CAWSLTQGDTEAFF. The CDR3, as DNA: TGTGCCTGGAGTCTAACTCAGGGAGACACTGAAGCTTTCTTT.

This clonotype was seen ten or more times. Here the CDR3 reads CATGLAGEGEQFF. The CDR3 region has the DNA TGTGCCACTGGACTAGCGGGGGAGGGTGAGCAGTTCTTC. This rearrangement joins TRBV10-3 to TRBJ2-1, with TRBD2 matching 13 bases. The germline V gene has CDR1 ENHRY and CDR2 SYGVKD. V lost 10 bases and J lost 9; bases outside the gene matches: 6. This CDR3 is 13 amino acids long.

The CDR3 here is CASSVGYNEQFF. Written as DNA, the CDR3 is TGTGCCAGCAGCGTAGGATACAATGAGCAGTTCTTC. V and J are TRBV9 and TRBJ2-1, with unresolved D. V was shortened by 0 bases and J by 4 bases, with 2 bases between the two germline ends. The length of the CDR3 is 12 residues. Germline V lookup: CDR1 SGDLS, CDR2 YYNGEE.

This clonotype came up many times. The V and J genes are TRBV9 and TRBJ1-1; TRBD1 matches at 10 bases. The CDR3 contains 14 residues. From germline, CDR1 is SGDLS and CDR2 YYNGEE. V dropped 4 bases and J dropped 4; count of bases not matched to a gene: 4. The CDR3 region has the DNA TGTGCCAGCAGCCCAAGACAGGGGGCCACTGAAGCTTTCTTT. It translates to CASSPRQGATEAFF.

The V call is TRBV6-6, the J call TRBJ2-7; tentatively, D is TRBD1 or TRBD2 (5 bases each). Germline lookup yields CDR1 MNHNY and CDR2 SVGAGI (reference sequence). Between the trimmed V and J ends, which lost 2 bases and 5 bases, there was a span of 7 bases. The CDR3 contains 12 residues. The CDR3 DNA is TGTGCCAGCAGTTACGAGGGGAACGAGCAGTACGTC. Its translation is CASSYEGNEQYV.

This clonotype was seen a handful of times. The V and J genes are TRBV6-2 or TRBV6-3 and TRBJ1-5, with a tentative D call TRBD1 (5 bases). Trimming stripped 2 bases from V and 8 bases from J, with 16 bases between. CDR3 length equals 15 residues. Germline CDR1 and CDR2: MNHEY and SVGEGT. The CDR3 nucleotides read TGTGCCAGCAGTTACGAGGGCAGGGACGTAAAGCCCCAGCATTTT. It encodes CASSYEGRDVKPQHF.

This clonotype occurred many times. The CDR3 DNA reads TGTGCCAGCAGCTTTGCCGGGACAGGGGGATCACCCCTCCACTTT. It codes for CASSFAGTGGSPLHF. The chain carries TRBV28 and TRBJ1-6, with 11 bases that match TRBD1. Trimming removed 6 bases from V and 10 bases from J; junction bases left unmatched: 8. Germline CDR1 and CDR2: MDHEN and SYDVKM. The CDR3 sequence is 15 residues long.

The chain combines TRBV5-1 with TRBJ2-5; no clear D gene. The CDR3 is 14 residues long. Between the trimmed V and J ends, which lost 2 bases and 5 bases, there was a span of 13 bases. CDR1 SGHRS and CDR2 YFSETQ come from the germline V gene. The CDR3 protein is CASSLMSLDETQYF. The DNA for the CDR3 is TGCGCCAGCAGCTTAATGTCTTTGGACGAGACCCAGTACTTC.

This clonotype was observed a few times. V gene TRBV4-1 combines with J gene TRBJ2-3, with 11 bases lining up with TRBD2. Unmatched junction bases numbered 7, after V lost 0 bases and J lost 2 bases. CDR1 is MGHRA, CDR2 YSYEKL, per germline. This CDR3 has 18 amino acids. The CDR3 spells CASSQDWGLAVSTDTQYF. The DNA of the CDR3 is TGCGCCAGCAGCCAAGATTGGGGACTAGCGGTTTCCACAGATACGCAGTATTTT.

The table lists this clonotype with a few counts. The chain links TRBV7-2 to TRBJ2-3; TRBD2 is a possible D gene (7 bases). The CDR3 has 14 residues. V lost 6 bases, J lost 5 bases, and 15 bases lay in between. Germline V CDR1 and CDR2: SGHTA, FQGNSA. CDR3 amino acids: CASRTDGGRDTQYF. CDR3 in DNA: TGTGCCAGCAGAACAGACGGGGGGCGAGATACGCAGTATTTT.

The chain is built from TRBV2 and TRBJ2-5; possibly TRBD1 for D (6 bases). The ends were cut back, 2 bases at V and 5 bases at J, with 15 bases in the middle. The CDR3 length is 15 residues. CDR1 is SNHLY and CDR2 is FYNNEI in the germline V gene. CDR3: CASSELTGLGETQYF. CDR3 sequence (DNA): TGTGCCAGCAGTGAACTAACAGGGTTAGGGGAGACCCAGTACTTC.

This clonotype has at least ten counts. The V and J genes are TRBV11-2 and TRBJ2-2; D call uncertain. Germline V gene sequence: CDR1 SGHAT, CDR2 FQNNGV. This CDR3 is 14 amino acids long. The ends were cut back, 0 bases at V and 8 bases at J, with 10 bases in the middle. For the CDR3, the DNA is TGTGCCAGCAGCTTAGATTGGCAAAGAGGGGAGCTGTTTTTT. Residues: CASSLDWQRGELFF.

Only a few counts were recorded for this clonotype. J is TRBJ2-7 and V is TRBV10-3; a possible D gene is TRBD2 (5 bases). Germline lookup yields CDR1 ENHRY and CDR2 SYGVKD. Deletions cut 2 bases from V and 4 bases from J, with 12 bases between. The CDR3 runs to 14 residues. CDR3 nucleotides: TGTGCCATCAGTGAGAATACCGGGATTTACGAGCAGTACGTC. As protein: CAISENTGIYEQYV.

As concerns this clonotype: This may stem from a read error, because a much larger clone lies one nucleotide away. The chain uses TRBV5-6 and TRBJ2-6; D unresolved. The CDR3 has 14 amino acids. Germline CDR1 SGHDT, CDR2 YYEEEE. V was clipped by 4 bases and J by 0 bases, with 5 bases between them. The CDR3 nucleotides read TGTGCCAGCAGCCTGAGCTCTGGGGCCAACGTCCTGACTTTC. Its protein is CASSLSSGANVLTF.

This clonotype was observed at least ten times. The V call is TRBV12-3 or TRBV12-4, the J call TRBJ1-5, with D possibly TRBD1 on 6 matching bases. The V end lost 1 base, the J end lost 1 base, and 8 bases lay between the germline ends. CDR3 length: 15 residues. The CDR3 DNA reads as TGTGCCAGCAGTTTAGGTGGGACAAGCAATCAGCCCCAGCATTTT. Amino acid sequence: CASSLGGTSNQPQHF.

This clonotype appeared a few times. This chain uses TRBV20-1 with TRBJ2-1; TRBD1 aligns across 12 bases. CDR3 size: 13 residues. The germline CDR1 and CDR2 sequences are DFQATT and SNEGSKA (reference sequence). V trimming: 4 bases; J trimming: 9 bases; junction bases outside the gene matches: 4. The CDR3 here is CSATGTGGGEQFF. The CDR3 DNA sequence: TGCAGTGCTACCGGGACAGGGGGCGGTGAGCAGTTCTTC.

The chain couples TRBV12-3 or TRBV12-4 to TRBJ1-6; TRBD1 matches 11 bases. The CDR3 contains 14 residues. J lost 12 bases, V lost 6 bases, and 7 bases had no gene match. CDR3 protein: CASRLGQGVLPLHF. DNA of the CDR3: TGTGCCAGCAGGCTGGGACAGGGGGTTTTACCCCTCCACTTT.

This clonotype was detected many times. The gene calls are TRBV9 and TRBJ2-3; D possibly corresponds to TRBD2 (5 bases). V gave up 0 bases and J gave up 7 bases, with 18 bases separating them. The germline gives CDR1 SGDLS, CDR2 YYNGEE. The CDR3 length is 16 residues. CDR3: CASSVGPGFIRNTQYF. The CDR3 nucleotides are TGTGCCAGCAGCGTAGGTCCGGGGTTTATTCGAAATACGCAGTATTTT.

This clonotype came up a few times. V is TRBV7-2 and J is TRBJ1-2; 9 positions agree with TRBD1. The germline V gene encodes CDR1 SGHTA and CDR2 FQGNSA. Trimming removed 2 bases from V and 8 bases from J; junction bases left unmatched: 3. There are 13 residues in the CDR3. The CDR3 bases are TGTGCCAGCAGCTTAAGGACAGGGGAAGGCTACACCTTC. Translating gives CASSLRTGEGYTF.

This clonotype was seen many times. The chain joins TRBV3-1 to TRBJ2-1; the D is unclear. Trimming took 0 bases from V and 8 from J, leaving 5 bases between them. In germline, CDR1 is LGHDT, CDR2 YNNKEL (reference sequence). There are 12 residues in the CDR3. In nucleotides, the CDR3 is TGTGCCAGCAGCCAAGATGGGGATGAGCAGTTCTTC. It specifies CASSQDGDEQFF.

V usage is TRBV3-1 and J usage is TRBJ2-3; tentatively, D is TRBD1 (5 bases). V lost 7 bases, J lost 4 bases, and 15 bases lay in between. The CDR3 loop spans 14 amino acids. The germline V gene has CDR1 LGHDT and CDR2 YNNKEL (reference sequence). The CDR3 is CASTLRGVPDTQYF. The CDR3 region has the DNA TGTGCCAGCACCCTAAGGGGCGTCCCAGATACGCAGTATTTT.

The chain couples TRBV2 to TRBJ1-2, with no clear D. Germline values: CDR1 SNHLY, CDR2 FYNNEI. The CDR3 is made up of 11 amino acids. V lost 4 bases, J lost 3 bases, and 3 bases lay in between. The chain's CDR3 is CASSVDYGYTF. Written as DNA, the CDR3 is TGTGCCAGCAGTGTGGACTATGGCTACACCTTC.

In this sample, this clonotype turned up a few times. An end of the junction does not agree with germline; a read error may underlie this. V and J are TRBV7-9 and TRBJ1-1; 9 bases fit TRBD1. The germline CDR1 and CDR2 sequences are SEHNR and FQNEAQ (reference sequence). The CDR3 has 17 amino acids. CDR3: CASSSGTGNVGNAEAFF. Written as DNA, the CDR3 is TGTGCCAGCAGCTCCGGGACAGGGAACGTCGGGAACGCTGAAGCTTTCTTT.

The chain joins TRBV2 to TRBJ2-5, with a tentative D call TRBD2 (7 bases). Trimming pared 9 bases from V and 3 bases from J, leaving 14 bases between. CDR3 length equals 13 residues. CDR1 SNHLY and CDR2 FYNNEI come from the germline V gene. The CDR3 sequence is CARRGAYEETQYF. DNA of the CDR3: TGTGCCAGACGGGGGGCTTATGAAGAGACCCAGTACTTC.